Listed below are T cell receptor beta chains from one sample, sequenced in a study of OX40 agonist ivuxolimab in advanced cancers. Profiling relied on immunoSEQ multiplex PCR, and the TCRdb table lists in-frame clones only, not all of them. The data show 98,000 or so clones, about 91% seen once. Sequenced material: CD4+ or CD8+ T cells sorted from blood, taken in a trial of the OX40 agonist ivuxolimab. The receptors stem from an adult with an advanced solid tumor such as melanoma, head and neck, liver or kidney cancer. Both conserved end residues are part of each CDR3. D genes are given only for firm matches. Size tells how often a clone was seen (once, few, many) or the class of an expanded clone, and some rows leave it out.

D gene: TRBD1; CDR3 length: 15; clone size: NA; J gene: TRBJ1-1; V gene: TRBV28; CDR3 DNA: TGTGCCAGCAGTCTGAGGGGGCGGCGGGACACTGAAGCTTTCTTT; CDR3 protein: CASSLRGRRDTEAFF
D gene: TRBD1; CDR3 length: 14; clone size: NA; J gene: TRBJ1-2; V gene: TRBV6-6; CDR3 DNA: TGTGCCAGCAGTAACGACAGGGGGCGGTTTGGCTACACCTTC; CDR3 protein: CASSNDRGRFGYTF
D gene: NA; CDR3 length: 13; clone size: few; J gene: TRBJ1-5; V gene: TRBV6-6; CDR3 DNA: TGTGCCAGCAGTTCAAGGGTATGGCAGCCCCAGCATTTT; CDR3 protein: CASSSRVWQPQHF
D gene: TRBD2; CDR3 length: 15; clone size: NA; J gene: TRBJ2-7; V gene: TRBV11-2; CDR3 DNA: TGTGCCAGCAGCCTCGGACTAGCGGGAGCCCACGAGCAGTACTTC; CDR3 protein: CASSLGLAGAHEQYF
D gene: NA; CDR3 length: 14; clone size: NA; J gene: TRBJ2-3; V gene: TRBV28; CDR3 DNA: TGTGCCAGCAGATCGGGACGCCGCACAGATACGCAGTATTTT; CDR3 protein: CASRSGRRTDTQYF
D gene: NA; CDR3 length: 14; clone size: NA; J gene: TRBJ2-7; V gene: TRBV21-1; CDR3 DNA: TGTGCCAGCAGCAAATACGGGGGGCCCTACGAGCAGTACTTC; CDR3 protein: CASSKYGGPYEQYF
D gene: NA; CDR3 length: 18; clone size: NA; J gene: TRBJ2-3; V gene: TRBV5-1; CDR3 DNA: TGCGCCAGCAGCTTGGGAGTCGGGGCGGGTGCTAGCACAGATACGCAGTATTTT; CDR3 protein: CASSLGVGAGASTDTQYF
D gene: NA; CDR3 length: 13; clone size: NA; J gene: TRBJ1-4; V gene: TRBV5-1; CDR3 DNA: TGCGCCAGCAGAGGGCAAAATAATGAAAAACTGTTTTTT; CDR3 protein: CASRGQNNEKLFF
D gene: NA; CDR3 length: 15; clone size: NA; J gene: TRBJ1-3; V gene: TRBV5-1; CDR3 DNA: TGCGCCAGCAGCTCCTCGGGGACCCAGAGAGTCCCCATATATTTT; CDR3 protein: CASSSSGTQRVPIYF
D gene: NA; CDR3 length: 18; clone size: once; J gene: TRBJ2-5; V gene: TRBV21-1; CDR3 DNA: TGTGCCAGCAGCGCCCGAAAGGGCACTGCCCAGGGATCAGAGACCCAGTACTTC; CDR3 protein: CASSARKGTAQGSETQYF
D gene: NA; CDR3 length: 15; clone size: NA; J gene: TRBJ1-1; V gene: TRBV4-2; CDR3 DNA: TGTGCCAGCAGCTTAGCGGGGGCGGCGAACACTGAAGCTTTCTTT; CDR3 protein: CASSLAGAANTEAFF
D gene: TRBD1; CDR3 length: 15; clone size: NA; J gene: TRBJ1-5; V gene: TRBV18; CDR3 DNA: TGTGCCAGCTCACCAGGGACAGGGAGCAATCAGCCCCAGCATTTT; CDR3 protein: CASSPGTGSNQPQHF
D gene: NA; CDR3 length: 14; clone size: NA; J gene: TRBJ2-6; V gene: TRBV28; CDR3 DNA: TGTGCCAGCAGCTGGGGGTCTGGGGCCAACGTCCTGACTTTC; CDR3 protein: CASSWGSGANVLTF
D gene: TRBD1; CDR3 length: 12; clone size: NA; J gene: TRBJ1-2; V gene: TRBV6-5; CDR3 DNA: TGTGCCAGCAGTGGGACAGGGTTCGGCTACACCTTC; CDR3 protein: CASSGTGFGYTF
D gene: TRBD2; CDR3 length: 13; clone size: NA; J gene: TRBJ2-1; V gene: TRBV18; CDR3 DNA: TGTGCCAGCTCACAGGGGACTAGCTATGAGCAGTTCTTC; CDR3 protein: CASSQGTSYEQFF
D gene: TRBD2; CDR3 length: 15; clone size: NA; J gene: TRBJ2-1; V gene: TRBV5-1; CDR3 DNA: TGCGCCAGCAGCCCAGGACTAGCGGGGCCCAGCGAGCAGTTCTTC; CDR3 protein: CASSPGLAGPSEQFF
D gene: TRBD2; CDR3 length: 16; clone size: NA; J gene: TRBJ2-1; V gene: TRBV27; CDR3 DNA: TGTGCCAGCAGTTTAAGCGGACTAGCGGCCTACAATGAGCAGTTCTTC; CDR3 protein: CASSLSGLAAYNEQFF
D gene: NA; CDR3 length: 22; clone size: NA; J gene: TRBJ2-7; V gene: TRBV21-1; CDR3 DNA: TGTGCCAGCAGCTCCTCCAGGCCAACGGGGGTTGAGGACCTGGACAGGGGACACGAGCAGTACTTC; CDR3 protein: CASSSSRPTGVEDLDRGHEQYF
D gene: TRBD2; CDR3 length: 18; clone size: NA; J gene: TRBJ2-3; V gene: TRBV5-1; CDR3 DNA: TGCGCCAGCAGCCCAGGACTAGCGGGAGGGATGTACACAGATACGCAGTATTTT; CDR3 protein: CASSPGLAGGMYTDTQYF
D gene: TRBD1; CDR3 length: 15; clone size: NA; J gene: TRBJ1-1; V gene: TRBV27; CDR3 DNA: TGTGCCAGCAGCCCCCCTAGGACAGGGCCCACTGAAGCTTTCTTT; CDR3 protein: CASSPPRTGPTEAFF
D gene: NA; CDR3 length: 14; clone size: few; J gene: TRBJ2-7; V gene: TRBV7-8; CDR3 DNA: TGTGCCAGCAGCTTAGTGGCAGATCGTTACGAGCAGTACTTC; CDR3 protein: CASSLVADRYEQYF
D gene: NA; CDR3 length: 15; clone size: NA; J gene: TRBJ2-7; V gene: TRBV28; CDR3 DNA: TGTGCCAGCAGTTCCCCCTCAACAGGGTCCTACGAGCAGTACTTC; CDR3 protein: CASSSPSTGSYEQYF
D gene: NA; CDR3 length: 12; clone size: NA; J gene: TRBJ1-1; V gene: TRBV6-5; CDR3 DNA: TGTGCCAGCAGAGGCAGAGGGACTGAAGCTTTCTTT; CDR3 protein: CASRGRGTEAFF
D gene: NA; CDR3 length: 13; clone size: NA; J gene: TRBJ2-5; V gene: TRBV29-1; CDR3 DNA: TGCAGCGTTGATTTGAGGGTAGGAGAGACCCAGTACTTC; CDR3 protein: CSVDLRVGETQYF
D gene: NA; CDR3 length: 14; clone size: NA; J gene: TRBJ1-4; V gene: TRBV6-5; CDR3 DNA: TGTGCCAGCCAAGGGGGGCCGACAAGCGAAAAACTGTTTTTT; CDR3 protein: CASQGGPTSEKLFF
D gene: NA; CDR3 length: 13; clone size: once; J gene: TRBJ2-5; V gene: TRBV5-1; CDR3 DNA: TGCGCCAGCAGCTTGGCAGCCCAAGAGACCCAGTACTTC; CDR3 protein: CASSLAAQETQYF
D gene: TRBD1; CDR3 length: 15; clone size: NA; J gene: TRBJ2-3; V gene: TRBV6-1; CDR3 DNA: TGTGCCAGCAGCCGGACAGGAGCTAGCACAGATACGCAGTATTTT; CDR3 protein: CASSRTGASTDTQYF
D gene: NA; CDR3 length: 12; clone size: NA; J gene: TRBJ1-5; V gene: TRBV7-2; CDR3 DNA: TGTGCCAGCAGCTTGGGTACGGGGCCCCAGCATTTT; CDR3 protein: CASSLGTGPQHF
D gene: NA; CDR3 length: 13; clone size: NA; J gene: TRBJ2-1; V gene: TRBV7-2; CDR3 DNA: TGTGCCAGCAGCTTCCTCCTAGAATATGAGCAGTTCTTC; CDR3 protein: CASSFLLEYEQFF
D gene: TRBD1; CDR3 length: 17; clone size: NA; J gene: TRBJ2-7; V gene: TRBV18; CDR3 DNA: TGTGCCAGCTCACCATCAGGACAGGGGGTTAGCTCCTACGAGCAGTACTTC; CDR3 protein: CASSPSGQGVSSYEQYF
D gene: TRBD2; CDR3 length: 15; clone size: NA; J gene: TRBJ2-1; V gene: TRBV27; CDR3 DNA: TGTGCCAGCAGTACCTTTCGGGAGGGGTACAATGAGCAGTTCTTC; CDR3 protein: CASSTFREGYNEQFF
D gene: NA; CDR3 length: 12; clone size: NA; J gene: TRBJ2-1; V gene: TRBV28; CDR3 DNA: TGTGCCAGCACCGGGTGGGGGAATGAGCAGTTCTTC; CDR3 protein: CASTGWGNEQFF
D gene: TRBD2; CDR3 length: 16; clone size: once; J gene: TRBJ2-5; V gene: TRBV4-2; CDR3 DNA: TGTGCCAGCAGCCAAGATACTGCCCTAGCGGGAGAGACCCAGTACTTC; CDR3 protein: CASSQDTALAGETQYF
D gene: NA; CDR3 length: 16; clone size: NA; J gene: TRBJ1-4; V gene: TRBV11-3; CDR3 DNA: TGTGCCAGCAGCCCCGTTGGGGGGGGCTCTAATGAAAAACTGTTTTTT; CDR3 protein: CASSPVGGGSNEKLFF
D gene: NA; CDR3 length: 15; clone size: NA; J gene: TRBJ2-2; V gene: TRBV10-3; CDR3 DNA: TGTGCCATCAGTGCAGCACAGGGACCCACCGGGGAGCTGTTTTTT; CDR3 protein: CAISAAQGPTGELFF
D gene: NA; CDR3 length: 15; clone size: NA; J gene: TRBJ2-1; V gene: TRBV9; CDR3 DNA: TGTGCCAGCAGCGTTTTGACTCAGGGGATCAATGAGCAGTTCTTC; CDR3 protein: CASSVLTQGINEQFF
D gene: NA; CDR3 length: 14; clone size: NA; J gene: TRBJ2-1; V gene: TRBV5-1; CDR3 DNA: TGCGCCAGCAGCTTGGTTCCGGGGGGCTATGAGCAGTTCTTC; CDR3 protein: CASSLVPGGYEQFF
D gene: NA; CDR3 length: 13; clone size: NA; J gene: TRBJ1-2; V gene: TRBV27; CDR3 DNA: TGTGCCAGCAGTTCGACAAGTTTTTATGGCTACACCTTC; CDR3 protein: CASSSTSFYGYTF
D gene: NA; CDR3 length: 13; clone size: NA; J gene: TRBJ2-1; V gene: TRBV2; CDR3 DNA: TGTGCCAGCAGTGAGGGGAACTACAATGAGCAGTTCTTC; CDR3 protein: CASSEGNYNEQFF
D gene: NA; CDR3 length: 13; clone size: NA; J gene: TRBJ2-4; V gene: TRBV30; CDR3 DNA: TGTGCCTGGGACGGGGTCGGCGGTAACATTCAGTACTTC; CDR3 protein: CAWDGVGGNIQYF
D gene: NA; CDR3 length: 13; clone size: once; J gene: TRBJ2-6; V gene: TRBV11-2; CDR3 DNA: TGTGCCAGCAGGTTAGCTGGGGCCAACGTCCTGACTTTC; CDR3 protein: CASRLAGANVLTF
D gene: TRBD1; CDR3 length: 16; clone size: NA; J gene: TRBJ1-2; V gene: TRBV19; CDR3 DNA: TGTGCCAGTAGTCTAAAACAGGGGGTATCGGCCTATGGCTACACCTTC; CDR3 protein: CASSLKQGVSAYGYTF
D gene: NA; CDR3 length: 14; clone size: NA; J gene: TRBJ2-4; V gene: TRBV5-8; CDR3 DNA: TGTGCCAGCAGCTTCGGGGGGCTCAAAAACATTCAGTACTTC; CDR3 protein: CASSFGGLKNIQYF